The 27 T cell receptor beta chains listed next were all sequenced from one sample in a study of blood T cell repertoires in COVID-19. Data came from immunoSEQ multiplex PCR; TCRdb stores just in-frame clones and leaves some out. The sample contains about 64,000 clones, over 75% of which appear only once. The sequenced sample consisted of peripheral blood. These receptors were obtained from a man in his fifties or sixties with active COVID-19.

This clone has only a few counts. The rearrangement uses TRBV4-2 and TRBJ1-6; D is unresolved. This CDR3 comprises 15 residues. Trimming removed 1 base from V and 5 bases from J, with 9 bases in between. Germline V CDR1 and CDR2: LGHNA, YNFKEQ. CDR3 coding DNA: TGTGCCAGCAGCCAAGCACGGACTCATAATTCACCCCTCCACTTT. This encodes CASSQARTHNSPLHF.

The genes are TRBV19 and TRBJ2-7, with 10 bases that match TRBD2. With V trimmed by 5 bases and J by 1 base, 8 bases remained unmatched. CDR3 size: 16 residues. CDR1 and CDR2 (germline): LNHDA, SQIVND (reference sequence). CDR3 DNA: TGTGCCAGTAGTGCAACTAGCGGGGATCCTTCCTACGAGCAGTACTTC. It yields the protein CASSATSGDPSYEQYF.

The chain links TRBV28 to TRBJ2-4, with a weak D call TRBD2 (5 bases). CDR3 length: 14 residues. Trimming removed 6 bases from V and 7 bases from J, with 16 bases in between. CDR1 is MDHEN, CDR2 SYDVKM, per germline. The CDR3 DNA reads TGTGCCAGCAGGGGCGGCCCGGAGGCGAACATTCAGTACTTC. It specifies CASRGGPEANIQYF. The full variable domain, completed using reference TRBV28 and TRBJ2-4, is DVKVTQSSRYLVKRTGEKVFLECVQDMDHENMFWYRQDPGLGLRLIYFSYDVKMKEKGDIPEGYSVSREKKERFSLILESASTNQTSMYLCASRGGPEANIQYFGAGTRLSVL.

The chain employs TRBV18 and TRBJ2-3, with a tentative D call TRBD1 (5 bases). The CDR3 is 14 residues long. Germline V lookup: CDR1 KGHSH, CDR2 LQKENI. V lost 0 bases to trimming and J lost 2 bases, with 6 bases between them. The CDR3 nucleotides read TGTGCCAGCTCACCACCGACAGCCACAGATACGCAGTATTTT. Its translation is CASSPPTATDTQYF.

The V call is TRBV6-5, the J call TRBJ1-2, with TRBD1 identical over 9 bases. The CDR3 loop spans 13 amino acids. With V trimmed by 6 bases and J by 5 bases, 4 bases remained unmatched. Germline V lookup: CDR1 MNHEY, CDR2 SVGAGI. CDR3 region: CASRPTGGYGYTF. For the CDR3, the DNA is TGTGCCAGCAGACCGACAGGGGGATATGGCTACACCTTC.

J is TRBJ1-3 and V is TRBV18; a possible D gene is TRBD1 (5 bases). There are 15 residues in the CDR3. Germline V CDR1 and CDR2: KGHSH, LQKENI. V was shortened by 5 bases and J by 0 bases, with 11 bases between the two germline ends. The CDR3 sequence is CASSSTEYSGNTIYF. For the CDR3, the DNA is TGTGCCAGCTCATCGACAGAATACTCTGGAAACACCATATATTTT.

The CDR3 region is CASSGDRLNTEAFF. The CDR3 DNA reads TGTGCCAGCTCAGGGGACAGATTGAACACTGAAGCTTTCTTT. This chain uses TRBV18 with TRBJ1-1, with 7 bases aligning to TRBD1. The trim removed 5 bases at V and 0 bases at J, leaving 3 bases unmatched. CDR1 is KGHSH and CDR2 is LQKENI in the germline V gene. This CDR3 region has 14 residues.

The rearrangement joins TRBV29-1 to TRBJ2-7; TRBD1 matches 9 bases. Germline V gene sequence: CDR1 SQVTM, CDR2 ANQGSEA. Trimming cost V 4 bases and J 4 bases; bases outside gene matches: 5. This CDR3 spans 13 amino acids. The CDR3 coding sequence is TGCAGCGTTGTAGACAGGGGGGTGTACGAGCAGTACTTC. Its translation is CSVVDRGVYEQYF.

In DNA form, the CDR3 reads TGCGCCAGCAGCTCCCTTTATTCTGAAGCTTTCTTT. This translates into CASSSLYSEAFF. This sequence joins TRBV5-1 and TRBJ1-1; D is undetermined. Per germline, CDR1 SGHRS and CDR2 YFSETQ. Trimming took 3 bases from V and 6 from J, leaving 9 bases between them. CDR3 size: 12 residues.

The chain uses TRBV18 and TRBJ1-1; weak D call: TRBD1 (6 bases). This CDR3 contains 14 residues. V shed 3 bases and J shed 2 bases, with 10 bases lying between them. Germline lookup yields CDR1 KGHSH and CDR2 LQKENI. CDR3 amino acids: CASSPGGPNTEAFF. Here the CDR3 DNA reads TGTGCCAGCTCACCTGGGGGCCCTAACACTGAAGCTTTCTTT.

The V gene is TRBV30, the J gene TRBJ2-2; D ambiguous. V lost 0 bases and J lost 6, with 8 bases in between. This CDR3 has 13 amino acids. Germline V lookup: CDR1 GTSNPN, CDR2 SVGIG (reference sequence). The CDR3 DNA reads TGTGCCTGGAGTGTGGCGGCACCCGGGGAGCTGTTTTTT. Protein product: CAWSVAAPGELFF.

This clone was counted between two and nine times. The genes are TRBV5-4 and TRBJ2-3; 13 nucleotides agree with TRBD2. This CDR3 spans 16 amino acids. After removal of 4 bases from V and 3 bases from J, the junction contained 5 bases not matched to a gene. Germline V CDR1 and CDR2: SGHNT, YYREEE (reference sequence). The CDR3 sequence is CASSRTSGGETDTQYF. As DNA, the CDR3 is TGTGCCAGCAGCAGGACTAGCGGGGGAGAAACAGATACGCAGTATTTT.

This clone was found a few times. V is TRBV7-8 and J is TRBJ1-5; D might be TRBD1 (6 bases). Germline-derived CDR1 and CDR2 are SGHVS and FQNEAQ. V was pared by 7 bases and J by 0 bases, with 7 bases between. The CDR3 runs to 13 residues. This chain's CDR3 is CASNRDSNQPQHF. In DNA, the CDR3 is TGTGCCAGCAACAGGGATAGCAATCAGCCCCAGCATTTT.

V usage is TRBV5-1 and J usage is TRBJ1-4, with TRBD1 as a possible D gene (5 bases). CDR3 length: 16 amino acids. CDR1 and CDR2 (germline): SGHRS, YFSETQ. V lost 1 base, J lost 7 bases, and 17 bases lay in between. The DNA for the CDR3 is TGCGCCAGCAGCTTGTCTCTCGTTGACAGACCTGAAAAACTGTTTTTT. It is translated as CASSLSLVDRPEKLFF.

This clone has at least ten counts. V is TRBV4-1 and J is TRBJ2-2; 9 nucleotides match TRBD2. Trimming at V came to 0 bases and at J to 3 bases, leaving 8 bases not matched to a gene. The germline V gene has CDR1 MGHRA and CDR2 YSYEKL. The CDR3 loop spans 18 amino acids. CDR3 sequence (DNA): TGCGCCAGCAGCCAAGATGCTAGCGGGACGCCCGACACCGGGGAGCTGTTTTTT. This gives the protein CASSQDASGTPDTGELFF.

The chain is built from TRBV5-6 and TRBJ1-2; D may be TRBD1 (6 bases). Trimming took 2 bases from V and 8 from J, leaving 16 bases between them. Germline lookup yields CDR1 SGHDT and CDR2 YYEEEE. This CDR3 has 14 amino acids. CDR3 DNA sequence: TGTGCCAGCAGCTTTCTCGGGGGGGCTGTAGGCTACACCTTC. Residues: CASSFLGGAVGYTF.

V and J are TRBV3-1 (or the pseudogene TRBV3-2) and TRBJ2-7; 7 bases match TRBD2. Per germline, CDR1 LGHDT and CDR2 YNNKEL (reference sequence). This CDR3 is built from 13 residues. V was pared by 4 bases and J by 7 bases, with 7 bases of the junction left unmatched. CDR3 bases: TGTGCCAGCAGCCGGTCGCGGGGGAGGGAGCAGTACTTC. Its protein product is CASSRSRGREQYF.

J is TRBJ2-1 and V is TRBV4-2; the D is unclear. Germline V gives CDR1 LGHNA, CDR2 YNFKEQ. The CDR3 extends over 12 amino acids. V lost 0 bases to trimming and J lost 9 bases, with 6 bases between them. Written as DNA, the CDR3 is TGTGCCAGCAGCCAAGAGAGAGGTGAGCAGTTCTTC. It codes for CASSQERGEQFF.

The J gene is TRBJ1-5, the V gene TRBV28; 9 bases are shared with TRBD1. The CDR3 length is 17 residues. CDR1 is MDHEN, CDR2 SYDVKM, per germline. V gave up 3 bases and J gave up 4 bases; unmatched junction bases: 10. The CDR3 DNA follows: TGTGCCAGCAGTTTCCCTGGGGGACAGGGCGAGAATCAGCCCCAGCATTTT. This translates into CASSFPGGQGENQPQHF. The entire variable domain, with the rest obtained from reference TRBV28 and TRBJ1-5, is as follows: DVKVTQSSRYLVKRTGEKVFLECVQDMDHENMFWYRQDPGLGLRLIYFSYDVKMKEKGDIPEGYSVSREKKERFSLILESASTNQTSMYLCASSFPGGQGENQPQHFGDGTRLSIL.

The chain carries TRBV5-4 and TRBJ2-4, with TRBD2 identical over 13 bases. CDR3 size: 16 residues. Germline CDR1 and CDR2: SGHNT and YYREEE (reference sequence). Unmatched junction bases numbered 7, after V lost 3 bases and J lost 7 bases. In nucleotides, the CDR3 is TGTGCCAGCAGCTCTCGGACTAGCGGGAGTGGCAACATTCAGTACTTC. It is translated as CASSSRTSGSGNIQYF.

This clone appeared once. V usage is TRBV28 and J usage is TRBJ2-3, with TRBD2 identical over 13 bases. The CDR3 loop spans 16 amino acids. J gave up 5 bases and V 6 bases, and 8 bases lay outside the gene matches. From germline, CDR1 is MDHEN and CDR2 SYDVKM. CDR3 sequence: CASSLLAGGPRDTQYF. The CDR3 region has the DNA TGTGCCAGCAGCCTACTAGCGGGAGGGCCCAGAGATACGCAGTATTTT.

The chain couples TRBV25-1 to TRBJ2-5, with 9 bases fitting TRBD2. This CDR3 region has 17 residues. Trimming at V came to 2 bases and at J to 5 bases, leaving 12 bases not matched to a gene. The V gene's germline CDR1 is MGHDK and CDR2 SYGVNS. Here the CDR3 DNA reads TGTGCCAGCAGTGAACTTCGAGCGGGGGGTACAGGGGAGACCCAGTACTTC. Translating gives CASSELRAGGTGETQYF. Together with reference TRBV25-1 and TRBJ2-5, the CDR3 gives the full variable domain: EADIYQTPRYLVIGTGKKITLECSQTMGHDKMYWYQQDPGMELHLIHYSYGVNSTEKGDLSSESTVSRIRTEHFPLTLESARPSHTSQYLCASSELRAGGTGETQYFGPGTRLLVL.

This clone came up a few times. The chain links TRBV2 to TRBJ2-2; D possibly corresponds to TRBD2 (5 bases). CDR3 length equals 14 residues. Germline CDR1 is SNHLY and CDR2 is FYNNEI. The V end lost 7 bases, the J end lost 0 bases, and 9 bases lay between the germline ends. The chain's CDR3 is CASKEGANTGELFF. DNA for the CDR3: TGTGCCAGCAAAGAGGGCGCGAACACCGGGGAGCTGTTTTTT.

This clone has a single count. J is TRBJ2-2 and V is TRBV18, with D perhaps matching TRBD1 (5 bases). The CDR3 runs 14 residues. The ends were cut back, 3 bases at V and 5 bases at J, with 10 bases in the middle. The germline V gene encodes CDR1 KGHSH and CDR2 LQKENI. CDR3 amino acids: CASSPTKGTGELFF. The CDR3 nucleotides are TGTGCCAGCTCACCCACGAAGGGGACCGGGGAGCTGTTTTTT. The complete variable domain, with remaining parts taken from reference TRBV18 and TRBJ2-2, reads NAGVMQNPRHLVRRRGQEARLRCSPMKGHSHVYWYRQLPEEGLKFMVYLQKENIIDESGMPKERFSAEFPKEGPSILRIQQVVRGDSAAYFCASSPTKGTGELFFGEGSRLTVL.

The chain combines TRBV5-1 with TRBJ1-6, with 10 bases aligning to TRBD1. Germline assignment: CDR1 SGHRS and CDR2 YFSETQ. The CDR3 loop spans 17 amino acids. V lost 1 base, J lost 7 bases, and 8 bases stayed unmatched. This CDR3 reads CASSLWAGTGENSPLHF. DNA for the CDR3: TGCGCCAGCAGCTTGTGGGCCGGGACAGGGGAAAATTCACCCCTCCACTTT.

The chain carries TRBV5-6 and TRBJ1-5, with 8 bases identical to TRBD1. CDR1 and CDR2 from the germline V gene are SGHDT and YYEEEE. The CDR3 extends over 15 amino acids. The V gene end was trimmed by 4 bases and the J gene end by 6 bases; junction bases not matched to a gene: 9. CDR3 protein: CASSLRQGMAQPQHF. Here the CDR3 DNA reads TGTGCCAGCAGCCTAAGACAGGGGATGGCTCAGCCCCAGCATTTT.

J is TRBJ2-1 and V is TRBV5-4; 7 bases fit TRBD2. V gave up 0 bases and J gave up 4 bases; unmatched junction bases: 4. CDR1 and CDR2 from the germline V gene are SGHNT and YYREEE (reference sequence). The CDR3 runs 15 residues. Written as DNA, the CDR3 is TGTGCCAGCAGCTTGGATAGCGGGTTTTACAATGAGCAGTTCTTC. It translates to CASSLDSGFYNEQFF.